A selection of T cell receptor beta chains follows, all from one sample in a study of blood T cell repertoires in COVID-19. Clones were read by immunoSEQ multiplex PCR, and TCRdb kept only the in-frame ones, dropping some. This sample has some 670,000 clones, with 85% to 90% found just once. The sequenced sample consisted of peripheral blood. These receptors were collected from a woman aged 18-30 years with acute or convalescent COVID-19. CDR3s include the opening cysteine and the closing phenylalanine or tryptophan. Fields, in order: V gene, clone size, D gene, J gene, CDR3 DNA, CDR3 protein. A D gene is named only where the DNA matches it firmly. For some rows the clone size is stated as once, few or many, or as a class when expanded; others skip it.

V: TRBV14
size: NA
D: NA
J: TRBJ1-2
DNA: TGTGCCAGCAGCCAAGGAGCAGGGGTTGGTGGCTACACCTTC
CDR3: CASSQGAGVGGYTF

V: TRBV18
size: NA
D: TRBD1
J: TRBJ1-1
DNA: TGTGCCAGCTCGAACAGGGGGGAAGGGACTGAAGCTTTCTTT
CDR3: CASSNRGEGTEAFF

V: TRBV7-9
size: NA
D: NA
J: TRBJ2-7
DNA: TGTGCCAGCAGCTCCCCTCGATCCGGGGACGAGCAGTACTTC
CDR3: CASSSPRSGDEQYF

V: TRBV11-2
size: NA
D: NA
J: TRBJ2-2
DNA: TGTGCCAGCAGCTTAGGTGGCGGGAACGGGGAGCTGTTTTTT
CDR3: CASSLGGGNGELFF

V: TRBV28
size: NA
D: NA
J: TRBJ1-2
DNA: TGTGCCAGCAGTTTTAATCGAGCCTACAGGGAACGGAGCTACACCTTC
CDR3: CASSFNRAYRERSYTF

V: TRBV24-1
size: once
D: NA
J: TRBJ2-7
DNA: TGTGCCACCAGTGATTCCTTTGGTGCAGGGAAGCACGAGCAGTACTTC
CDR3: CATSDSFGAGKHEQYF

V: TRBV9
size: NA
D: NA
J: TRBJ2-3
DNA: TGTGCCAGCAGCGGCGGGCCGTGGGAAGATACGCAGTATTTT
CDR3: CASSGGPWEDTQYF

V: TRBV12-3/TRBV12-4
size: NA
D: NA
J: TRBJ1-6
DNA: TGTGCCAGCAGTGTACAGGTCGACTCACCCCTCCACTTT
CDR3: CASSVQVDSPLHF

V: TRBV24-1
size: NA
D: TRBD1
J: TRBJ2-5
DNA: TGTGCCACCAGTGATTTTAGCCCCGGGACAGGGGTTGGTGAGACCCAGTACTTC
CDR3: CATSDFSPGTGVGETQYF

V: TRBV29-1
size: NA
D: NA
J: TRBJ1-1
DNA: TGCAGCGTTGTGTGGGGGCGCGCTACTGAAGCTTTCTTT
CDR3: CSVVWGRATEAFF

V: TRBV5-5
size: NA
D: NA
J: TRBJ1-5
DNA: TGTGCCAGCAGCTTACCAGGATACAATCAGCCCCAGCATTTT
CDR3: CASSLPGYNQPQHF

V: TRBV6-1
size: NA
D: NA
J: TRBJ1-2
DNA: TGTGCCAGCAGTGAACTAACAGGGCTGGATGGCTACACCTTC
CDR3: CASSELTGLDGYTF

V: TRBV13
size: NA
D: NA
J: TRBJ1-1
DNA: TGTGCCAGCAGCGTCGGGTCTCCGGTCGGGGCTTTCTTT
CDR3: CASSVGSPVGAFF

V: TRBV28
size: NA
D: TRBD1
J: TRBJ1-6
DNA: TGTGCCAGCGGACCGAACAGGGGAAATTCACCCCTCCACTTT
CDR3: CASGPNRGNSPLHF

V: TRBV6-6
size: NA
D: TRBD1
J: TRBJ1-2
DNA: TGTGCCAGCAGTCTTACTATACAGGGGGCGCGGGACTATGGCTACACCTTC
CDR3: CASSLTIQGARDYGYTF

V: TRBV6-5
size: NA
D: NA
J: TRBJ1-5
DNA: TGTGCCAGCAGTTCCCCGGGCAATCAGCCCCAGCATTTT
CDR3: CASSSPGNQPQHF

V: TRBV7-9
size: NA
D: TRBD1
J: TRBJ1-1
DNA: TGTGCCAGCAGCCCTGGACAGGGCTCCAACACTGAAGCTTTCTTT
CDR3: CASSPGQGSNTEAFF

V: TRBV4-2
size: NA
D: NA
J: TRBJ1-2
DNA: TGTGCCAGCAGCCAAGATTCCGGGCGTGGGGAGAGATATGGCTACACCTTC
CDR3: CASSQDSGRGERYGYTF

V: TRBV28
size: once
D: NA
J: TRBJ2-1
DNA: TGTGCCAGCTTACAGGGTAGCCTGTGGGAGCAGTTCTTC
CDR3: CASLQGSLWEQFF

V: TRBV7-2
size: few
D: NA
J: TRBJ1-3
DNA: TGTGCCAGCTACCGAGAGGGATACACCATATATTTT
CDR3: CASYREGYTIYF

V: TRBV5-6
size: NA
D: NA
J: TRBJ2-2
DNA: TGTGCCAGCAGCCGGGGACAAGCGAACACCGGGGAGCTGTTTTTT
CDR3: CASSRGQANTGELFF

V: TRBV9
size: NA
D: TRBD2
J: TRBJ2-5
DNA: TGTGCCAGCAGCGGCCGGGGGGGCCGGCAAGAGACCCAGTACTTC
CDR3: CASSGRGGRQETQYF

V: TRBV29-1
size: NA
D: TRBD1
J: TRBJ1-1
DNA: TGCAGCGGAGGGACAGGGAACACTGAAGCTTTCTTT
CDR3: CSGGTGNTEAFF

V: TRBV21-1
size: NA
D: NA
J: TRBJ1-2
DNA: TGTGCCAGCAGCAAATATAGACGGAGCTATGGCTACACCTTC
CDR3: CASSKYRRSYGYTF

V: TRBV2
size: NA
D: NA
J: TRBJ1-1
DNA: TGTGCCAGCAGTGTCGAGAGGAGCACTGAAGCTTTCTTT
CDR3: CASSVERSTEAFF

V: TRBV4-2
size: NA
D: TRBD2
J: TRBJ2-5
DNA: TGTGCCAGCAGCCAGCTCGAGGGGCTAGCGGGCCAAGAGACCCAGTACTTC
CDR3: CASSQLEGLAGQETQYF

V: TRBV27
size: NA
D: TRBD1
J: TRBJ1-4
DNA: TGTGCCAGCAGCCCCATAGGGACAGGGGTTGCAACTAATGAAAAACTGTTTTTT
CDR3: CASSPIGTGVATNEKLFF

V: TRBV6-5
size: NA
D: NA
J: TRBJ1-5
DNA: TGTGCCAGCAGCCAGAATCAGCCCCAGCATTTT
CDR3: CASSQNQPQHF

V: TRBV30
size: NA
D: NA
J: TRBJ1-1
DNA: TGTGCCTGGAGCGCCCGAGGCGGGACGGGGAACACTGAAGCTTTCTTT
CDR3: CAWSARGGTGNTEAFF

V: TRBV5-1
size: NA
D: NA
J: TRBJ1-1
DNA: TGCGCCAGCAGCTTGGAAGGGTCGGGGGTGAACACTGAAGCTTTCTTT
CDR3: CASSLEGSGVNTEAFF

V: TRBV5-3
size: once
D: NA
J: TRBJ1-2
DNA: TGTGCCAGAAGCGTGGGCCCCGGGGAGTATGGCTACACCTTC
CDR3: CARSVGPGEYGYTF

V: TRBV5-5
size: once
D: TRBD2
J: TRBJ2-2
DNA: TGTGCCAGCAGCTCCGGGACTACGCACACCGGGGAGCTGTTTTTT
CDR3: CASSSGTTHTGELFF

V: TRBV9
size: NA
D: NA
J: TRBJ1-2
DNA: TGTGCCAGCAGCGTAGCACTGGACTATGGCTACACCTTC
CDR3: CASSVALDYGYTF

V: TRBV5-1
size: once
D: NA
J: TRBJ2-7
DNA: TGCGCCAGCAGCCCTAACTCCTACGAGCAGTACTTC
CDR3: CASSPNSYEQYF